The T cell receptor beta chain described here comes from a study of graft-versus-host responses after intestinal transplantation. In the study overall: In this cohort, recipients had multivisceral, liver-intestinal, or isolated intestinal transplants. Anti-thymocyte globulin was used for induction in all recipients, who then took tacrolimus and steroids for 3 to 4 years. Findings and limits, study-wide: Across patients carrying graft-donor T cell macrochimerism, allografts held high graft-versus-host to host-versus-graft clonal ratios. Researchers found GvH clones in recipient marrow, and some showed up first in ileum or blood.

This CDR3 comprises 13 residues. V lost 1 base, J lost 13 bases, and 8 bases stayed unmatched. Germline values: CDR1 SEHNR, CDR2 FQNEAQ (reference sequence). With respect to this clone: As yet, its antigen is unknown.

Data came from immunoSEQ multiplex PCR; TCRdb stores just in-frame clones and leaves some out. The table has about 73,000 clones, 90% seen once. The sample was unstimulated CD8+ T cells sorted from spleen or lymph node cells, taken before transplant. The receptor's source is a human donor who was the organ donor for an intestinal transplant. This chain links TRBV7-9 with TRBJ2-5; 8 nucleotides match TRBD1. The DNA of the CDR3 is TGTGCCAGCAGCTTAGGGGACCGGGACAGGCTGTACTTC. This sequence encodes CASSLGDRDRLYF.